This entry lists 31 T cell receptor beta chains sequenced from one sample in a study of spatial heterogeneity in lung cancer. Time point noted: blood at routine non-recurrence follow-up after resection. Sequencing was performed on whole RNA extracted from tumor and nontumor lung tissue, or from frozen PBMC, and the material was left unsorted. From the 5' RACE reads, TCRdb called clonotypes with MiXCR, one entry per CDR3 protein. The sample carries about 120,000 distinct CDR3 sequences, approximately 12% recorded once. The sequencing used PBMCs, collected at follow-up. The receptors derive from a male donor with early-stage non-small cell lung cancer.

There are a few counts of this clonotype. V is TRBV2 and J is TRBJ1-6, with D unresolved. The CDR3 runs to 12 residues. V dropped 8 bases and J dropped 7 bases, with 9 bases sitting between them. In germline, CDR1 is SNHLY, CDR2 FYNNEI. CDR3 coding DNA: TGTGCCAGCCGGGCCTCCAATTCACCCCTCCACTTT. Translated, it gives CASRASNSPLHF.

This clonotype has just a few counts. The CDR3 DNA sequence: TGCAGTGCTAGACTGGGACACCAGAACACTGAAGCTTTCTTT. Translating gives CSARLGHQNTEAFF. The rearrangement uses TRBV20-1 and TRBJ1-1; D is perhaps TRBD1 (6 bases). Trimming pared 2 bases from V and 1 base from J, leaving 11 bases between. Germline V CDR1 and CDR2: DFQATT, SNEGSKA (reference sequence). The CDR3 extends over 14 amino acids.

This clonotype was seen only a few times. The chain uses TRBV5-1 and TRBJ2-3; D unclear. Germline CDR1 reads SGHRS; CDR2 reads YFSETQ. Trimming stripped 0 bases from V and 2 bases from J, with 10 bases between. CDR3 length: 15 amino acids. CDR3 in amino acids: CASSLGRPTTDTQYF. CDR3 bases: TGCGCCAGCAGCTTGGGCAGGCCTACCACAGATACGCAGTATTTT.

As for this clonotype: The CDR3 ends on some other residue instead of the conserved phenylalanine or tryptophan, so this is likely a read error. The limits of the CDR3 on the DNA are not certain, so only TCRdb's listed CDR3 is given. The V call is TRBV11-2, the J call TRBJ1-2; TRBD1, the table's D call, lacks a check against the DNA. The CDR3 numbers 14 amino acids, ends counted. The germline V gene has CDR1 SGHAT and CDR2 FQNNGV. This CDR3 reads CASSSGPKPTGLIG.

This clonotype turned up a few times. The rearrangement uses TRBV27 and TRBJ2-2; D gene unclear. Trimming cost V 4 bases and J 1 base, with 4 bases left between them. This CDR3 is 13 amino acids long. CDR1 is MNHEY, CDR2 SMNVEV, per germline (reference sequence). The CDR3 DNA sequence: TGTGCCAGCAGTTCAGGGAACACCGGGGAGCTGTTTTTT. It is translated as CASSSGNTGELFF.

V is TRBV28 and J is TRBJ1-6; 7 bases line up with TRBD1. This CDR3 contains 15 residues. After removal of 3 bases from V and 7 bases from J, the junction contained 6 bases not matched to a gene. Germline loops: CDR1 MDHEN, CDR2 SYDVKM. The CDR3 here is CASSLGDSLNSPLHF. Here the CDR3 DNA reads TGTGCCAGCAGTTTGGGGGACAGCCTAAATTCACCCCTCCACTTT.

J is TRBJ2-1 and V is TRBV18; 13 positions match TRBD2. Germline loops: CDR1 KGHSH, CDR2 LQKENI. Unmatched junction bases numbered 15, after V lost 4 bases and J lost 0 bases. The CDR3 covers 21 residues. CDR3 coding DNA: TGTGCCAGCTCACGCCGAAGGACTAGCGGGGGCTCTTCCAGCTCCTACAATGAGCAGTTCTTC. Its protein is CASSRRRTSGGSSSSYNEQFF.

The sample holds many counts of this clonotype. The chain combines TRBV4-1 with TRBJ2-7, with D possibly matching TRBD2 (6 bases). The V and J ends lost 4 bases and 0 bases respectively, with 13 bases between them. Germline CDR1 and CDR2: MGHRA and YSYEKL. The CDR3 runs to 15 residues. CDR3 DNA sequence: TGCGCCAGCAGCCGCCTGGGACTGAGCTCCTACGAGCAGTACTTC. This codes for CASSRLGLSSYEQYF.

The chain couples TRBV9 to TRBJ2-3, with 14 bases fitting TRBD2. V trimming: 0 bases; J trimming: 2 bases; junction bases outside the gene matches: 5. Germline CDR1 SGDLS, CDR2 YYNGEE. The CDR3 has 18 amino acids. The CDR3 is CASSVAGTSGGVTDTQYF. CDR3 DNA: TGTGCCAGCAGCGTAGCGGGGACTAGCGGGGGCGTCACAGATACGCAGTATTTT.

The V call is TRBV28, the J call TRBJ2-1, with a weak D call TRBD2 (5 bases). Germline-derived CDR1 and CDR2 are MDHEN and SYDVKM. The CDR3 has 13 residues. The V end was cut by 3 bases, the J end by 8 bases, with 11 bases between. This CDR3 is CASSFWAGDEQFF. Here the CDR3 DNA reads TGTGCCAGCAGTTTTTGGGCCGGGGATGAGCAGTTCTTC.

This clonotype was recorded a few times. This rearrangement joins TRBV4-1 to TRBJ1-3; no clear D. CDR3 length: 16 amino acids. CDR1 and CDR2 from the germline V gene are MGHRA and YSYEKL. Trimming removed 4 bases from V and 0 bases from J, with 13 bases in between. The CDR3 spells CASSRDDRSSGNTIYF. The CDR3 bases are TGCGCCAGCAGCCGCGACGACCGAAGCTCTGGAAACACCATATATTTT.

V usage is TRBV7-3 and J usage is TRBJ2-1; 8 bases are shared with TRBD1. From germline, CDR1 is SGHTA and CDR2 FQGTGA. CDR3 length: 16 amino acids. Losses at the gene ends were 5 bases for V and 7 bases for J; bases not matched to a gene: 13. The CDR3 bases are TGTGCCAGCAGCGAAATCCCCAGGGGGCGGTTTAATGAGCAGTTCTTC. Protein product: CASSEIPRGRFNEQFF.

This clonotype was counted at least ten times. The CDR3 is CASSQVKAGDGAKNIQYF. For the CDR3, the DNA is TGTGCCAGCAGCCAAGTTAAGGCAGGGGATGGTGCCAAAAACATTCAGTACTTC. The V call is TRBV3-1, the J call TRBJ2-4; tentative D call: TRBD1 (6 bases). Germline assignment: CDR1 LGHDT and CDR2 YNNKEL (reference sequence). V was trimmed by 1 base and J by 1 base, leaving 17 bases between them. The CDR3 totals 18 residues.

This clonotype was seen more than once but under ten times. J is TRBJ2-1 and V is TRBV6-5; 11 bases line up with TRBD2. The V gene's germline CDR1 is MNHEY and CDR2 SVGAGI. The CDR3 extends over 14 amino acids. V lost 5 bases, J lost 7 bases, and 4 bases stayed unmatched. In DNA, the CDR3 is TGTGCCAGCAGTACTAGCGGGGGAGGGAATGAGCAGTTCTTC. This translates into CASSTSGGGNEQFF.

The rearrangement uses TRBV7-2 and TRBJ2-7; D is undetermined. CDR1 is SGHTA, CDR2 FQGNSA, per germline. V gave up 1 base and J gave up 1 base, with 8 bases separating them. The CDR3 is 14 amino acids. CDR3 DNA sequence: TGTGCCAGCAGCTTAGTGTTTAGGTCCTACGAGCAGTACTTC. Residues: CASSLVFRSYEQYF.

V gene TRBV6-5 combines with J gene TRBJ2-1, with D possibly being TRBD2 (7 bases). The CDR3 consists of 15 residues. Trimming left V 4 bases short and J 11 bases short, with 21 bases between. Germline values: CDR1 MNHEY, CDR2 SVGAGI. CDR3 loop: CASSLGGASSIQQFF. CDR3 nucleotides: TGTGCCAGCAGTTTAGGGGGGGCCAGCTCCATTCAGCAGTTCTTC.

This clonotype was detected ten times or more. The chain couples TRBV30 to TRBJ2-3; possibly TRBD1 for D (6 bases). The germline V gene has CDR1 GTSNPN and CDR2 SVGIG (reference sequence). This CDR3 contains 15 residues. V lost 3 bases to trimming and J lost 4 bases, with 17 bases between them. This chain's CDR3 is CAWSLGAQEADTQYF. The CDR3 region has the DNA TGTGCCTGGAGCTTGGGGGCCCAGGAAGCAGATACGCAGTATTTT.

This clonotype showed up just a few times. This sequence joins TRBV12-3 or TRBV12-4 and TRBJ1-5; D might be TRBD1 (6 bases). The germline V and J ends were trimmed by 5 bases and 4 bases, with 9 bases remaining between them. The CDR3 runs to 13 residues. CDR3 residues: CASSIQGNQPQHF. The DNA of the CDR3 is TGTGCCAGCAGTATACAGGGAAATCAGCCCCAGCATTTT.

This clonotype showed up many times. The rearrangement joins TRBV9 to TRBJ2-1; D may be TRBD1 (5 bases). V was clipped by 0 bases and J by 1 base, with 8 bases between them. CDR3 length equals 15 residues. The germline V gene has CDR1 SGDLS and CDR2 YYNGEE. As DNA, the CDR3 is TGTGCCAGCAGCGTAGGGACACTGTCCTACAATGAGCAGTTCTTC. Encoded protein: CASSVGTLSYNEQFF.

This clonotype was counted many times. The V call is TRBV29-1, the J call TRBJ2-1, with D possibly being TRBD1 (6 bases). The V end lost 5 bases, the J end lost 2 bases, and 19 bases lay between the germline ends. There are 16 residues in the CDR3. CDR1 is SQVTM, CDR2 ANQGSEA, per germline. CDR3 sequence: CSVTHGTQGPYNEQFF. The DNA for the CDR3 is TGCAGCGTTACGCACGGGACACAGGGTCCCTACAATGAGCAGTTCTTC.

This clonotype was picked up a small number of times. DNA of the CDR3: TGCAGTGCTAAAGGAGGGGTTGCCCAGTACTTC. It yields the protein CSAKGGVAQYF. The chain employs TRBV20-1 and TRBJ2-5; D is perhaps TRBD2 (6 bases). The germline gives CDR1 DFQATT, CDR2 SNEGSKA (reference sequence). V shed 4 bases and J shed 9 bases, with 12 bases lying between them. This CDR3 region has 11 residues.

The chain joins TRBV6-1 to TRBJ1-2, with 8 nucleotides matching TRBD1. The trim removed 4 bases at V and 6 bases at J, leaving 1 base unmatched. CDR3 length: 12 amino acids. Germline V gene sequence: CDR1 MNHNS, CDR2 SASEGT. CDR3 in DNA: TGTGCCAGCAGTGGGACAGGGAATGGCTACACCTTC. Protein sequence: CASSGTGNGYTF.

Many counts were recorded for this clonotype. The chain employs TRBV29-1 and TRBJ1-2, with unresolved D. Germline values: CDR1 SQVTM, CDR2 ANQGSEA. CDR3 length: 13 amino acids. V lost 0 bases and J lost 8, with 13 bases in between. The CDR3, as DNA: TGCAGCGTTGAAGATTTTAAGGGAATAGGCTACACCTTC. As protein: CSVEDFKGIGYTF. The full variable domain, its missing parts supplied by reference TRBV29-1 and TRBJ1-2, is SAVISQKPSRDICQRGTSLTIQCQVDSQVTMMFWYRQQPGQSLTLIATANQGSEATYESGFVIDKFPISRPNLTFSTLTVSNMSPEDSSIYLCSVEDFKGIGYTFGSGTRLTVV.

There are many counts of this clonotype. The V and J genes are TRBV20-1 and TRBJ2-7, with 7 bases that match TRBD1. V trimming: 0 bases; J trimming: 2 bases; junction bases outside the gene matches: 13. The V gene's germline CDR1 is DFQATT and CDR2 SNEGSKA (reference sequence). CDR3 length: 17 amino acids. Here the CDR3 DNA reads TGCAGTGCTAGAGATCGCCCCCTCGACAGGGCCGCCTACGAGCAGTACTTC. This sequence encodes CSARDRPLDRAAYEQYF.

This clonotype was found many times. The chain joins TRBV20-1 to TRBJ1-4; the match to TRBD1 covers 7 bases. The CDR3 covers 15 residues. Germline V gene lookup returns CDR1 DFQATT and CDR2 SNEGSKA (reference sequence). V shed 6 bases and J 4 bases; nucleotides not matched to a gene: 11. The CDR3 bases are TGCAGTGCCGGGGGCGGGGACAGCCTTAATGAAAAACTGTTTTTT. It translates to CSAGGGDSLNEKLFF.

This sequence joins TRBV10-2 and TRBJ2-7, with D possibly TRBD1 on 5 matching bases. The CDR3 contains 15 residues. Germline V gives CDR1 WSHSY, CDR2 SAAADI. The V and J ends lost 2 bases and 3 bases respectively, with 14 bases between them. Written as DNA, the CDR3 is TGCGCCAGCAGTGAGCTTGGGCAGGGCGTCTACGAGCAGTACTTC. Encoded protein: CASSELGQGVYEQYF.

This rearrangement joins TRBV20-1 to TRBJ2-3, with TRBD2 matching over 7 bases. Trimming took 6 bases from V and 1 from J; bases not matched to a gene: 10. CDR3 length: 15 amino acids. Germline values: CDR1 DFQATT, CDR2 SNEGSKA (reference sequence). The CDR3 DNA is TGCAGTGCCGCCGACCCCAGCGGGGGCACAGATACGCAGTATTTT. Translation: CSAADPSGGTDTQYF.

This clonotype showed up many times. The chain is built from TRBV3-1 and TRBJ2-5; the D is unclear. Trimming left V 4 bases short and J 6 bases short, with 9 bases between. Per germline, CDR1 LGHDT and CDR2 YNNKEL (reference sequence). CDR3 size: 12 residues. CDR3 nucleotide sequence: TGTGCCAGCAGCCCTTTGACGCAGACCCAGTACTTC. The encoded protein is CASSPLTQTQYF.

The chain carries TRBV12-3 or TRBV12-4 and TRBJ1-2, with a weak D call TRBD1 (5 bases). The germline V and J ends were trimmed by 3 bases and 3 bases, with 8 bases remaining between them. The CDR3 sequence is 13 residues long. CDR3: CASSFQGDYGYTF. As DNA, the CDR3 is TGTGCCAGCAGTTTTCAGGGTGACTATGGCTACACCTTC.

This clonotype was seen more than once but under ten times. This chain links TRBV18 with TRBJ1-5; TRBD1 aligns across 7 bases. The CDR3 extends over 15 amino acids. The germline V gene encodes CDR1 KGHSH and CDR2 LQKENI. V was pared by 4 bases and J by 3 bases, with 6 bases of the junction left unmatched. CDR3 loop: CASSQGGQNNQPQHF. The CDR3 nucleotides are TGTGCCAGCTCACAGGGGGGACAGAACAATCAGCCCCAGCATTTT.

This clonotype showed up just a few times. The chain recombines TRBV2 with TRBJ1-5; D gene unclear. The CDR3 runs to 14 residues. The V gene lost 5 bases and the J gene lost 4 bases, with 12 bases spanning the gap. Looked up from germline, CDR1 is SNHLY and CDR2 is FYNNEI. The CDR3 spells CASSLGLMNQPQHF. CDR3 sequence (DNA): TGTGCCAGCAGTCTAGGGTTGATGAATCAGCCCCAGCATTTT.